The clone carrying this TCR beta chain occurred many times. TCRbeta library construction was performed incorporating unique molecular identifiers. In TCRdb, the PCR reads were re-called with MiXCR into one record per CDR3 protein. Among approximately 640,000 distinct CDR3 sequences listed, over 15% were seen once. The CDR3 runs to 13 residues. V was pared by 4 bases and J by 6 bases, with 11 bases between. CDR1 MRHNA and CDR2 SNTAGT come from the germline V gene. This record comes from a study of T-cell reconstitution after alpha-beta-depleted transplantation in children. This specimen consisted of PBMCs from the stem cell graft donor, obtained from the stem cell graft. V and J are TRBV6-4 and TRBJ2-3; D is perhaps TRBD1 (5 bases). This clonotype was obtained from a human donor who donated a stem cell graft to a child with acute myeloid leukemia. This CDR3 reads CASSAREGDTQYF. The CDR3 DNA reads TGTGCCAGCAGTGCCAGGGAAGGCGATACGCAGTATTTT.